Detailed here is one T cell receptor (beta chain). The target antigen is unknown. Trimming took 2 bases from V and 7 from J, leaving 12 bases between them. Germline CDR1 is SGHRS and CDR2 is YFSETQ. The CDR3 loop spans 14 amino acids. This record comes from a study of T cell responses to AZD1222 COVID-19 vaccine. Study conclusions and caveats: Baseline seropositivity occurred in only six AZD1222 recipients. Donors were mostly white British, more females; clonal diversity possibly underestimated.

The assay was immunoSEQ multiplex PCR, and TCRdb's table has in-frame clones only and misses some. The table shows roughly 160,000 clones, with over 75% occurring only once. The input for sequencing was peripheral blood, taken on day 0 of AZD1222 vaccination. This chain uses TRBV5-1 with TRBJ2-2, with D perhaps matching TRBD1 (6 bases). The sequence derives from an adult in good health. The CDR3 bases are TGCGCCAGCAGCTTACAACAGGGTATCGGGGAGCTGTTTTTT. Translating it yields CASSLQQGIGELFF.